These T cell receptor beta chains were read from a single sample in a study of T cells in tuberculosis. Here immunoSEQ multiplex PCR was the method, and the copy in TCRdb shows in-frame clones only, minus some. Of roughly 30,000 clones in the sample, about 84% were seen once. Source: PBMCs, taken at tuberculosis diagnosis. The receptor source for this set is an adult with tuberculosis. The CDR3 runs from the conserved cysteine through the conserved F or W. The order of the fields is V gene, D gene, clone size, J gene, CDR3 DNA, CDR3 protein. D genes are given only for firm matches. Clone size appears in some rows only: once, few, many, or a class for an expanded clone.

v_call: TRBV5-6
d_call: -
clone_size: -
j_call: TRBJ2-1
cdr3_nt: TGTGCCAGCAGCTTGCGGGGGGCGGGATACAATGAGCAGTTCTTC
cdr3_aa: CASSLRGAGYNEQFF

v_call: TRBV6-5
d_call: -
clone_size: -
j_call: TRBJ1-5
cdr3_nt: TGTGCCAGCAGCCGGGTGGGCAATCAGCCCCAGCATTTT
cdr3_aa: CASSRVGNQPQHF

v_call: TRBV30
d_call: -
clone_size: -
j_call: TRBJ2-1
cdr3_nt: TGTGCCTGGAGTACCCCTTTGGGCGAGCAGTTCTTC
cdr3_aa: CAWSTPLGEQFF

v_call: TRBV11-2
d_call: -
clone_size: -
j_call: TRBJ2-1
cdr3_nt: TGTGCCAGCAGCTTGGTGAGTGGATCGGTAGCGCGAGGGAATGAGCAGTTCTTC
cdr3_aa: CASSLVSGSVARGNEQFF

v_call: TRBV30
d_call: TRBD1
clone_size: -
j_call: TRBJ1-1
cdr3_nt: TGTGCCTGGAGTGTTCTACAGGGGGCCGTTGAAGCTTTCTTT
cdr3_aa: CAWSVLQGAVEAFF

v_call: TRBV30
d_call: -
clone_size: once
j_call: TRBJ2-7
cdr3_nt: TGTGCCTGGATGCCCATAACAGCGGTTTACGAGCAGTACTTC
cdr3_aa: CAWMPITAVYEQYF

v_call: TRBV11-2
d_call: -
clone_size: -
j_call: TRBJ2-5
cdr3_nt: TGTGCCAGCAGCGTCACTAGTAGGGAGACCCAGTACTTC
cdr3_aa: CASSVTSRETQYF

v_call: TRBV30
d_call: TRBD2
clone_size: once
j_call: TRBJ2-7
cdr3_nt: TGTGCCTGGAGCCATAGCGGGAGGAGCGAGCAGTACTTC
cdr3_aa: CAWSHSGRSEQYF

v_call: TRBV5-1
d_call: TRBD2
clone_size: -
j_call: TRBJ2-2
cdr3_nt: TGCGCCAGCAGCTTGGTTGTGGGACTAGCGGGAGTTGGCACCGGGGAGCTGTTTTTT
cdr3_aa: CASSLVVGLAGVGTGELFF

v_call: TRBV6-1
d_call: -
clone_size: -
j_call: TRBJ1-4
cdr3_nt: TGTGCCAGCAGTGAATTACACCTCTCAACTAATGAAAAACTGTTTTTT
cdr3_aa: CASSELHLSTNEKLFF

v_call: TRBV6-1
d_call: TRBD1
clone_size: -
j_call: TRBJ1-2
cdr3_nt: TGTGCCAGCAGTGAAGCGGGGACAGCCGCTAACTATGGCTACACCTTC
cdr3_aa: CASSEAGTAANYGYTF

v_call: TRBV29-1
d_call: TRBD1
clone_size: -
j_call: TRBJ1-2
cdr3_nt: TGCAGCGTTGGGGGACAGGTCGTCGGCTACACCTTC
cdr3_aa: CSVGGQVVGYTF

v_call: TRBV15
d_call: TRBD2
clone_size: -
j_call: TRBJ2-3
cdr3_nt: TGTGCCACCAGCAGGGGGGCTAGCGGGGATACGCAGTATTTT
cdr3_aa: CATSRGASGDTQYF

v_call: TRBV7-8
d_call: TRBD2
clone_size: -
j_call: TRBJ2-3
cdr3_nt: TGTGCCAGCAGCTTAGGGGTCGGGACTAGCGGGAGAATCACAGATACGCAGTATTTT
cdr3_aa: CASSLGVGTSGRITDTQYF

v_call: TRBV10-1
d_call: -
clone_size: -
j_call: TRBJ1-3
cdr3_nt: TGCGCCAGTTCGGGGGGAAACACCATATATTTT
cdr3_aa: CASSGGNTIYF

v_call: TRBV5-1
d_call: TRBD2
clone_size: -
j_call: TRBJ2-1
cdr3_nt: TGCGCCAGCAGCTTGGCCCCCGGGACTAGCGGGGGAAATGAGCAGTTCTTC
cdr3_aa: CASSLAPGTSGGNEQFF

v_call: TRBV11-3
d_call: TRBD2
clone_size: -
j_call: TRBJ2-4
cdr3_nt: TGTGCCAGCAGCTTAGGCTGGGCTAGCGGGGGGGCCGAGGATTTTAACATTCAGTACTTC
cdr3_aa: CASSLGWASGGAEDFNIQYF

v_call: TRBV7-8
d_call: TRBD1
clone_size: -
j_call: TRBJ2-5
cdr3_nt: TGTGCCAGCAGCACAGGGGCACAAGAGACCCAGTACTTC
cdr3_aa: CASSTGAQETQYF

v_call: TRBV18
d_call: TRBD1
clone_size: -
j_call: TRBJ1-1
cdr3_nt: TGTGCCAGCTCAGGGGCCGGGACAGCAAACACTGAAGCTTTCTTT
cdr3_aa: CASSGAGTANTEAFF

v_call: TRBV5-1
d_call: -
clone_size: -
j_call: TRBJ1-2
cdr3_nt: TGCGCCAGCAGCCCCGACCGGGAGGGGAGAACCTTC
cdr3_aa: CASSPDREGRTF

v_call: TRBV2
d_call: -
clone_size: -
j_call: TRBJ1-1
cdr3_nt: TGTGCCAGCAGTGAGGGGGCGCGGAACACTGAAGCTTTCTTT
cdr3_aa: CASSEGARNTEAFF

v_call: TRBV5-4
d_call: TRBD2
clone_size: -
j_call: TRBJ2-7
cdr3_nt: TGTGCCAGCAGCCCTGGGGGGGTGAGCTCCTACGAGCAGTACTTC
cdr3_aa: CASSPGGVSSYEQYF

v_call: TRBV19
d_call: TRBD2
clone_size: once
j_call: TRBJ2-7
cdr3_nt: TGTGCCAGTAGTATGAGCGGGGGGCTCTCCTACGAGCAGTACTTC
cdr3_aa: CASSMSGGLSYEQYF